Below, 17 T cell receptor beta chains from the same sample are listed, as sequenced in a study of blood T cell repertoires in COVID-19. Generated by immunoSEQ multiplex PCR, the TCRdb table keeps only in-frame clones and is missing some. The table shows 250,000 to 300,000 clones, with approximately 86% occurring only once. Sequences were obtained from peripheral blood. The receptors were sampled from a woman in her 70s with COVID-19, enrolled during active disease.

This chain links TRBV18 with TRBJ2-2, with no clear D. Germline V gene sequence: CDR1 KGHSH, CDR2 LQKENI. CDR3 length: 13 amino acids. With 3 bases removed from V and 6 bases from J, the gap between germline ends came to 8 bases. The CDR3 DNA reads TGTGCCAGCTCACCTGTAGAAGCCGGGGAGCTGTTTTTT. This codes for CASSPVEAGELFF.

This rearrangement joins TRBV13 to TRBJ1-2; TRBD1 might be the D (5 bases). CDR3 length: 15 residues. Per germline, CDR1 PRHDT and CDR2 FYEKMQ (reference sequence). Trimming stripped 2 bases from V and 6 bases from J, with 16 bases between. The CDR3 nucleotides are TGTGCCAGCAGCTTACTGGTGGGGCTCGTAGATGGCTACACCTTC. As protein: CASSLLVGLVDGYTF.

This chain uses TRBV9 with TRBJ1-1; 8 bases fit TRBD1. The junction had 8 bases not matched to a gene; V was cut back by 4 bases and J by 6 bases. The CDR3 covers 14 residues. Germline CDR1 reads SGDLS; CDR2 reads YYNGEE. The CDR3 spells CASSPQGGNAEAFF. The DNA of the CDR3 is TGTGCCAGCAGCCCACAGGGGGGTAACGCTGAAGCTTTCTTT.

DNA of the CDR3: TGTGCCAGCAGCGGGGCCCTCGCCTCTCTTACAGATACGCAGTATTTT. It is translated as CASSGALASLTDTQYF. V and J are TRBV9 and TRBJ2-3; D call uncertain. CDR1 is SGDLS, CDR2 YYNGEE, per germline. The germline V and J ends were trimmed by 3 bases and 3 bases, with 17 bases remaining between them. The CDR3 extends over 16 amino acids.

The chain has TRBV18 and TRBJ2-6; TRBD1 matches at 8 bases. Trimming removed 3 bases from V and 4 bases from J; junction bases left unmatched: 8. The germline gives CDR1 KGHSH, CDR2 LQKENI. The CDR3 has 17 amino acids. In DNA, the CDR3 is TGTGCCAGCTCACCGTCAGGGGGCGGTTTAGGGGCCAACGTCCTGACTTTC. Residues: CASSPSGGGLGANVLTF.

This CDR3 is CASSQDPPTGIDEKLFF. For the CDR3, the DNA is TGCGCCAGCAGCCAAGATCCCCCGACAGGGATCGATGAAAAACTGTTTTTT. V and J are TRBV4-1 and TRBJ1-4; 7 bases map to TRBD1. The CDR3 has 17 residues. J was trimmed by 6 bases and V by 0 bases; bases with no gene match: 10. Per germline, CDR1 MGHRA and CDR2 YSYEKL.

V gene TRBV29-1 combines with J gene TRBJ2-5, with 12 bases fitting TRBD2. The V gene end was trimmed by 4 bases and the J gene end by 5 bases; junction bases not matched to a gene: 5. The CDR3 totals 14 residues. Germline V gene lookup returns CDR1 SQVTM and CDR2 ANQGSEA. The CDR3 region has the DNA TGCAGCGTTGGGCTAGCGGGGGGGAAGGAGACCCAGTACTTC. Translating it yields CSVGLAGGKETQYF.

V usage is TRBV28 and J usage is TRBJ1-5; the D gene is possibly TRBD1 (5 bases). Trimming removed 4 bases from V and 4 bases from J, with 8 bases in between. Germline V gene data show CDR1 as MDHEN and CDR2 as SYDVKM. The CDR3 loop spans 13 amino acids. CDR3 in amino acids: CASSSGSNQPQHF. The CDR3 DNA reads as TGTGCCAGCAGTTCAGGGTCAAATCAGCCCCAGCATTTT.

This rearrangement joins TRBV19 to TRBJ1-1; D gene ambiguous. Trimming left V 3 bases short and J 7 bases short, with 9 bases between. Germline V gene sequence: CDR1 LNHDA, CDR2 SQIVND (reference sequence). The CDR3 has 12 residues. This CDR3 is CASSMRQNEAFF. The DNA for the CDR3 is TGTGCCAGTAGTATGAGGCAGAATGAAGCTTTCTTT.

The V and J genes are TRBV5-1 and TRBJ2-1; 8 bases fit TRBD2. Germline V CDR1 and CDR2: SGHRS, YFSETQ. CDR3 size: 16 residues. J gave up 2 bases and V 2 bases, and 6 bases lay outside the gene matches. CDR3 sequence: CASSFGPGGTYNEQFF. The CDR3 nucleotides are TGCGCCAGCAGCTTCGGCCCGGGGGGGACCTACAATGAGCAGTTCTTC.

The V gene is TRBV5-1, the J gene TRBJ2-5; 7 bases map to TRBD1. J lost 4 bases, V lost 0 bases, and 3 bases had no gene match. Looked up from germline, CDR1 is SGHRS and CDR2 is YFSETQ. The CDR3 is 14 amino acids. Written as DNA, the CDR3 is TGCGCCAGCAGCTTGGCTTCAGGGGGAGAGACCCAGTACTTC. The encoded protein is CASSLASGGETQYF. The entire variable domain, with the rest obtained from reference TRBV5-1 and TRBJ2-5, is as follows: KAGVTQTPRYLIKTRGQQVTLSCSPISGHRSVSWYQQTPGQGLQFLFEYFSETQRNKGNFPGRFSGRQFSNSRSEMNVSTLELGDSALYLCASSLASGGETQYFGPGTRLLVL.

CDR3 DNA: TGCGCCAGCAATGACCAGGGGGGGACCCAGTACTTC. Amino acids: CASNDQGGTQYF. This chain connects TRBV5-1 to TRBJ2-5; possible D gene TRBD1, 7 bases. The CDR3 runs 12 residues. Per germline, CDR1 SGHRS and CDR2 YFSETQ. Deletions cut 6 bases from V and 7 bases from J, with 13 bases between.

The CDR3 loop is CASSLDPGENYEQYF. CDR3 nucleotide sequence: TGTGCCAGCAGTCTGGACCCAGGGGAGAACTACGAGCAGTACTTC. V gene TRBV27 combines with J gene TRBJ2-7; maybe TRBD1 (6 bases). The CDR3 totals 15 residues. The ends were cut back, 5 bases at V and 3 bases at J, with 17 bases in the middle. CDR1 MNHEY and CDR2 SMNVEV come from the germline V gene (reference sequence).

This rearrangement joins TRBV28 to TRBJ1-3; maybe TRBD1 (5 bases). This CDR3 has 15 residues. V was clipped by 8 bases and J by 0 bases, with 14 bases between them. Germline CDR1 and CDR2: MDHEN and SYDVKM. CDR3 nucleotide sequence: TGTGCCAGCGGGGGGAGCCTCTCCTCTGGAAACACCATATATTTT. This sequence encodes CASGGSLSSGNTIYF.

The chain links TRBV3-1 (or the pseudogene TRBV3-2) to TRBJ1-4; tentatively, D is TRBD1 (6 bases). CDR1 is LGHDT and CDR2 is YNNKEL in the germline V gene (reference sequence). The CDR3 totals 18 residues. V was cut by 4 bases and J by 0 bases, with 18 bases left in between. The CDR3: CASSLYTGFWSTNEKLFF. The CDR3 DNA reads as TGTGCCAGCAGCCTTTATACAGGGTTTTGGTCAACTAATGAAAAACTGTTTTTT.

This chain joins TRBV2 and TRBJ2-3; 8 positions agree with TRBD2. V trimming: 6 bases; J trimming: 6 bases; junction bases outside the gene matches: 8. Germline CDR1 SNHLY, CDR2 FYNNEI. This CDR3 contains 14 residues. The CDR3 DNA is TGTGCCAGCAGGCTCGGGGGGGGCTTGGATACGCAGTATTTT. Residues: CASRLGGGLDTQYF.

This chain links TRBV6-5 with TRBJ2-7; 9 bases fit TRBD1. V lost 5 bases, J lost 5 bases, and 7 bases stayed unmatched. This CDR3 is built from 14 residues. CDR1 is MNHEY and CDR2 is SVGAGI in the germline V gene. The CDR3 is CASSRGQGFHEQYF. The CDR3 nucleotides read TGTGCCAGCAGTAGGGGACAGGGTTTCCACGAGCAGTACTTC.